This TCR beta chain was documented in a study of T cell repertoires in cytomegalovirus infection. A remark on this clonotype: Its target is unknown.

TCRdb ran MiXCR on the reads and lists one entry per CDR3 protein. The sample holds some 700,000 distinct CDR3 sequences, roughly 36% seen once. In germline, CDR1 is SNHLY, CDR2 FYNNEI. The CDR3 has 14 residues. The V gene lost 8 bases and the J gene lost 2 bases, with 14 bases spanning the gap. Specimen: cultured PBMCs, collected from culture after CMV antigen stimulation. This chain links TRBV2 with TRBJ2-3, with a weak D call TRBD1 (5 bases). The sequence came from a human donor in good health (CMV status not recorded). Some clones in this sample may be carry-over from other donors' samples. The CDR3, as DNA: TGTGCCAGCGCCCCCAGGGTGGACACAGATACGCAGTATTTT. Translating it yields CASAPRVDTDTQYF.